Detailed here is one TCR beta chain. Here immunoSEQ multiplex PCR was the method, and the copy in TCRdb shows in-frame clones only, minus some. Counted here are more than 300,000 clones, roughly 90% occurring once; the ten biggest clones make up approximately 4.1%. The study recruited people aged roughly 18 to 100 years across approximately 25 US areas. This record belongs to a study of blood T cell repertoires in COVID-19. Study background: The analysed material was cDNA or gDNA that came from T cells, B-cell-depleted T cells, or PBMCs.

The ends were cut back, 0 bases at V and 0 bases at J, with 12 bases in the middle. The CDR3 is 18 residues long. Looked up from germline, CDR1 is KGHSH and CDR2 is LQKENI. The sequencing sample was made of PBMCs or T cells enriched from blood (not recorded which). The sequence derives from a woman aged 25 to 39 who had been exposed to COVID-19. V gene TRBV18 combines with J gene TRBJ1-6; TRBD1 might be the D (6 bases). CDR3 DNA sequence: TGTGCCAGCTCACCACCTACAGGGATCGCCTCCTATAATTCACCCCTCCACTTT. This codes for CASSPPTGIASYNSPLHF.